Listed below are T cell receptor beta chains from one sample, sequenced in a study of blood T cells in healthy people across ages. TCRdb used MiXCR to reprocess the 5' RACE reads, holding one entry per CDR3 protein. The sample has hundreds of thousands of distinct CDR3 sequences; roughly 48% are singletons. Sequenced material: blood. These receptors were taken from a man older than 75 in good health. The CDR3 runs from the conserved cysteine through the conserved F or W. The order of the fields is D gene, clone size, J gene, V gene, CDR3 DNA, CDR3 protein. A D gene is named only where the DNA matches it firmly. Some rows mark clone size as missing; the rest say once, few, many or name a class of expanded clone.

d_call: TRBD1
clone_size: few
j_call: TRBJ2-7
v_call: TRBV10-3
cdr3_nt: TGTGCCTCATCCAAGACAGGGGACCACGAGCAGTACTTC
cdr3_aa: CASSKTGDHEQYF

d_call: NA
clone_size: NA
j_call: TRBJ1-5
v_call: TRBV4-2
cdr3_nt: TGTGCCAGCAGCTCGCTGGCCGGGGAGGATCAGCCCCAGCATTTT
cdr3_aa: CASSSLAGEDQPQHF

d_call: NA
clone_size: few
j_call: TRBJ2-1
v_call: TRBV29-1
cdr3_nt: TGCAGCGTGAGCAGGGGAGGCTTCGGGAATGAGCAGTTCTTC
cdr3_aa: CSVSRGGFGNEQFF

d_call: TRBD2
clone_size: NA
j_call: TRBJ2-1
v_call: TRBV11-1
cdr3_nt: TGTGCCAGCAGCTTTGAGGGAGGGAGCAATGAGCAGTTCTTC
cdr3_aa: CASSFEGGSNEQFF

d_call: NA
clone_size: medium-sized
j_call: TRBJ2-3
v_call: TRBV6-6
cdr3_nt: TGTGCCAGCAGCTGGCTGGGGGTTGGCACAGATACGCAGTATTTT
cdr3_aa: CASSWLGVGTDTQYF

d_call: TRBD2
clone_size: few
j_call: TRBJ2-3
v_call: TRBV5-1
cdr3_nt: TGCGCCAGCAGCTACCCAGCGGGGGACACAGATACGCAGTATTTT
cdr3_aa: CASSYPAGDTDTQYF

d_call: NA
clone_size: NA
j_call: TRBJ2-7
v_call: TRBV25-1
cdr3_nt: TGTGCCAGCAGTGAATACCGAGGGAGCTCCTACAATGAGCAGTACTTC
cdr3_aa: CASSEYRGSSYNEQYF

d_call: NA
clone_size: NA
j_call: TRBJ2-1
v_call: TRBV4-2
cdr3_nt: TGTGCCAGCAGCCAAGATCTAGGAGCGGTAGAGCAGTTCTTC
cdr3_aa: CASSQDLGAVEQFF

d_call: NA
clone_size: NA
j_call: TRBJ2-1
v_call: TRBV20-1
cdr3_nt: TGCAGTGCCACCCCACCCCGCTCCTACAATGAGCAGTTCTTC
cdr3_aa: CSATPPRSYNEQFF

d_call: NA
clone_size: NA
j_call: TRBJ1-5
v_call: TRBV18
cdr3_nt: TGTGCCAGCTCACCAACTGGCAGAGATAGCAATCAGCCCCAGCATTTT
cdr3_aa: CASSPTGRDSNQPQHF

d_call: TRBD2
clone_size: few
j_call: TRBJ2-3
v_call: TRBV7-3
cdr3_nt: TGTGCCAGCAGCCCGGGACTAGCGTTTACAGATACGCAGTATTTT
cdr3_aa: CASSPGLAFTDTQYF

d_call: TRBD2
clone_size: once
j_call: TRBJ2-1
v_call: TRBV4-2
cdr3_nt: TGTGCCAGCAGCCAAGTTGTGGCTAGCGGGAGTATTTACAATGAGCAGTTCTTC
cdr3_aa: CASSQVVASGSIYNEQFF

d_call: TRBD1
clone_size: NA
j_call: TRBJ1-1
v_call: TRBV5-1
cdr3_nt: TGCGCCAGCCGGACAGGGTTTGACACTGAAGCTTTCTTT
cdr3_aa: CASRTGFDTEAFF

d_call: TRBD2
clone_size: NA
j_call: TRBJ2-7
v_call: TRBV9
cdr3_nt: TGTGCCTGCACGAAAAGCGGGAGTTCCTACGAGCAGTACTTC
cdr3_aa: CACTKSGSSYEQYF

d_call: NA
clone_size: once
j_call: TRBJ2-4
v_call: TRBV20-1
cdr3_nt: TGCAGTGCTAGAGATGGGGGTTTGGACATTCAGTACTTC
cdr3_aa: CSARDGGLDIQYF

d_call: NA
clone_size: few
j_call: TRBJ2-7
v_call: TRBV28
cdr3_nt: TGTGCCAGCAGTTCCGGGACCCCATTCGGTTCCGAGCAGTACTTC
cdr3_aa: CASSSGTPFGSEQYF

d_call: NA
clone_size: NA
j_call: TRBJ2-1
v_call: TRBV6-6
cdr3_nt: TGTGCCAGCAGTTATGCCGGGGCTAGCGATGAGCAGTTCTTC
cdr3_aa: CASSYAGASDEQFF

d_call: TRBD2
clone_size: few
j_call: TRBJ2-1
v_call: TRBV2
cdr3_nt: TGTGCCAGCAGCGAAGAAGTTAGCGGGGCCTACAATGAGCAGTTCTTC
cdr3_aa: CASSEEVSGAYNEQFF

d_call: NA
clone_size: NA
j_call: TRBJ2-3
v_call: TRBV5-1
cdr3_nt: TGCGCCAGCAGCTTGGTGCGGGATCTAGATACGCAGTATTTT
cdr3_aa: CASSLVRDLDTQYF

d_call: NA
clone_size: many
j_call: TRBJ2-7
v_call: TRBV6-6
cdr3_nt: TGTGCCAGCAGCCCTGGGTCTACCTACGAGCAGTACTTC
cdr3_aa: CASSPGSTYEQYF

d_call: TRBD2
clone_size: NA
j_call: TRBJ2-5
v_call: TRBV29-1
cdr3_nt: TGCAGCGGAGGAGCAGCGGGGGAAGAGACCCAGTACTTC
cdr3_aa: CSGGAAGEETQYF

d_call: TRBD1
clone_size: few
j_call: TRBJ1-1
v_call: TRBV6-6
cdr3_nt: TGTGCCAGCAGTTGGGGACAGGTGAACACTGAAGCTTTCTTT
cdr3_aa: CASSWGQVNTEAFF

d_call: NA
clone_size: NA
j_call: TRBJ2-7
v_call: TRBV20-1
cdr3_nt: TGCAGTGCTATGGACTACGAGCAGTACTTC
cdr3_aa: CSAMDYEQYF

d_call: TRBD1
clone_size: NA
j_call: TRBJ2-7
v_call: TRBV11-1
cdr3_nt: TGTGCCAGCAGCGACCAGGGACAGAAGAACAATGAGCAGTACTTC
cdr3_aa: CASSDQGQKNNEQYF

d_call: NA
clone_size: NA
j_call: TRBJ2-1
v_call: TRBV20-1
cdr3_nt: TGCAGTGCTAAGGCGAGTAGGGGTTGGAATGAGCAGTTCTTC
cdr3_aa: CSAKASRGWNEQFF

d_call: TRBD2
clone_size: NA
j_call: TRBJ2-7
v_call: TRBV20-1
cdr3_nt: TGCAGTGCTCCCGCCACCCGACTAGCGGGAGTTCAGTACGAGCAGTACTTC
cdr3_aa: CSAPATRLAGVQYEQYF

d_call: TRBD1
clone_size: NA
j_call: TRBJ2-3
v_call: TRBV24-1
cdr3_nt: TGTGCCACCAGTGAACGACAGGGGAAAGATACGCAGTATTTT
cdr3_aa: CATSERQGKDTQYF

d_call: NA
clone_size: many
j_call: TRBJ1-2
v_call: TRBV6-6
cdr3_nt: TGTGCCAGCAGCCAAGACCGTACGGGAGGCTACACCTTC
cdr3_aa: CASSQDRTGGYTF

d_call: NA
clone_size: NA
j_call: TRBJ2-5
v_call: TRBV11-2
cdr3_nt: TGTGCCAGCAGCTTAGTGTATGCGGGCCTCCCGTACTTC
cdr3_aa: CASSLVYAGLPYF

d_call: NA
clone_size: NA
j_call: TRBJ1-5
v_call: TRBV20-1
cdr3_nt: TGCAGTGCTAGAGATATGCGGGAAGCCAGCAATCAGCCCCAGCATTTT
cdr3_aa: CSARDMREASNQPQHF

d_call: NA
clone_size: few
j_call: TRBJ2-3
v_call: TRBV27
cdr3_nt: TGTGCCAGCAAGGGGGGGACACCGCTCACAGATACGCAGTATTTT
cdr3_aa: CASKGGTPLTDTQYF

d_call: NA
clone_size: few
j_call: TRBJ2-1
v_call: TRBV20-1
cdr3_nt: TGCAGTGCTACCGGGACCCTGAACGATGAGCAGTTCTTC
cdr3_aa: CSATGTLNDEQFF

d_call: NA
clone_size: NA
j_call: TRBJ2-3
v_call: TRBV6-4
cdr3_nt: TGTGCCAGCAGTGACGCTGAGGGACGCAAGCAGTATTTT
cdr3_aa: CASSDAEGRKQYF

d_call: NA
clone_size: NA
j_call: TRBJ2-2
v_call: TRBV9
cdr3_nt: TGTGCCAGCAGCCCCTACAGCCCGGGGCCCGGGGAGCTGTTTTTT
cdr3_aa: CASSPYSPGPGELFF

d_call: NA
clone_size: NA
j_call: TRBJ1-5
v_call: TRBV10-3
cdr3_nt: TGTGCCATCAGTGAGTCGATGGGCGGCCAGGATCAGCCCCAGCATTTT
cdr3_aa: CAISESMGGQDQPQHF

d_call: NA
clone_size: NA
j_call: TRBJ2-7
v_call: TRBV7-2
cdr3_nt: TGTGCCAGCAGCTTAGATAGGTATACCTACGAGCAGTACTTC
cdr3_aa: CASSLDRYTYEQYF

d_call: NA
clone_size: few
j_call: TRBJ2-1
v_call: TRBV6-2/TRBV6-3
cdr3_nt: TGTGCCAGCAGTTATGGACCCAACTACAATGAGCAGTTCTTC
cdr3_aa: CASSYGPNYNEQFF

d_call: NA
clone_size: many
j_call: TRBJ2-7
v_call: TRBV6-6
cdr3_nt: TGTGCCAGCAGTTACTCGTTTGGGGGGCAGGTACACGAGCAGTACTTC
cdr3_aa: CASSYSFGGQVHEQYF

d_call: TRBD1
clone_size: NA
j_call: TRBJ2-4
v_call: TRBV11-1
cdr3_nt: TGTGCCAGCAGCCCGGGACAGGAGACATACATTCAGTACTTC
cdr3_aa: CASSPGQETYIQYF

d_call: NA
clone_size: NA
j_call: TRBJ2-3
v_call: TRBV11-2
cdr3_nt: TGTGCCAGCAGCTTATCCCATGGTACGCAGTATTTT
cdr3_aa: CASSLSHGTQYF

d_call: NA
clone_size: few
j_call: TRBJ2-3
v_call: TRBV7-3
cdr3_nt: TGTGCCAGCAGCTTAGGCCATCCAGATACGCAGTATTTT
cdr3_aa: CASSLGHPDTQYF

d_call: NA
clone_size: NA
j_call: TRBJ1-1
v_call: TRBV29-1
cdr3_nt: TGCAGCGTTGGTGGGGGGGGAAACACTGAAGCTTTCTTT
cdr3_aa: CSVGGGGNTEAFF

d_call: TRBD2
clone_size: NA
j_call: TRBJ2-7
v_call: TRBV4-3
cdr3_nt: TGCGCCAGCAGCCAAACCCCTAGCGGGGGTTACGAGCAGTACTTC
cdr3_aa: CASSQTPSGGYEQYF